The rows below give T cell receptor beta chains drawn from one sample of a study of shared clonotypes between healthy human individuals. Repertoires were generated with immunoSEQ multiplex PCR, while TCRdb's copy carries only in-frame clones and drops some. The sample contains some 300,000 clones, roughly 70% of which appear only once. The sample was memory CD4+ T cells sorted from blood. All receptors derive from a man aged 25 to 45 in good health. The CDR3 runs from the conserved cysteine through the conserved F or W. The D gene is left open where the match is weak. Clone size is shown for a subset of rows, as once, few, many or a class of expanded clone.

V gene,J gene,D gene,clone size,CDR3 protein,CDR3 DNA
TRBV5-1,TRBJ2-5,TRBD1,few,CASYPGQRQETQYF,TGCGCCAGCTACCCGGGACAGAGACAAGAGACCCAGTACTTC
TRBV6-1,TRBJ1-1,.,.,CASSASGVGKAFF,TGTGCCAGCAGTGCTTCAGGGGTCGGGAAAGCTTTCTTT
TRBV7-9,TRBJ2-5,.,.,CASSSTGWGETQYF,TGTGCCAGCAGCTCCACAGGGTGGGGAGAGACCCAGTACTTC
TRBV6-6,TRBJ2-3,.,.,CASSRTADTQYF,TGTGCCAGCAGCAGGACAGCAGATACGCAGTATTTT
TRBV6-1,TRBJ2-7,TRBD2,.,CASRPGLAPYEQYF,TGTGCCAGCAGGCCGGGACTAGCCCCTTACGAGCAGTACTTC
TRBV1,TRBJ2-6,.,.,CTSRAAQSRANVLTF,TGCACCAGCAGGGCTGCACAAAGTCGGGCCAACGTCCTGACTTTC
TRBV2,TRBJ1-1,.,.,CASSSLQGQTEAFF,TGTGCCAGCAGCTCATTGCAGGGCCAGACTGAAGCTTTCTTT
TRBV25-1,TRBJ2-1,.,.,CASSRTGRNEQFF,TGTGCCAGCAGTCGAACAGGGCGGAATGAGCAGTTCTTC
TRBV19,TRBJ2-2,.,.,CASSIFSATGELFF,TGTGCCAGTAGTATTTTTAGCGCTACCGGGGAGCTGTTTTTT
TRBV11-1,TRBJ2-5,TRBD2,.,CASSLPGLVFGTQYF,TGTGCCAGCAGCCTCCCGGGACTAGTCTTCGGGACCCAGTACTTC
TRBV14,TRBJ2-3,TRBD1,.,CASSPNPGQGVADTQYF,TGTGCCAGCAGCCCGAACCCGGGACAGGGCGTCGCAGATACGCAGTATTTT
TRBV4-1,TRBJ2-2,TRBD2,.,CASSPSGLAGPTGELFF,TGCGCCAGCAGCCCATCCGGACTAGCGGGACCTACCGGGGAGCTGTTTTTT
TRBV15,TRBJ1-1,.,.,CATSRDLAGNTEAFF,TGTGCCACCAGCAGAGATCTAGCAGGGAACACTGAAGCTTTCTTT
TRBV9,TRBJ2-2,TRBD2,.,CASSTRGTSAYTGELFF,TGTGCCAGCAGCACCCGAGGGACTAGCGCATACACCGGGGAGCTGTTTTTT
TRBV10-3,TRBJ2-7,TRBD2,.,CAISDVLTSAQSSYEQYF,TGTGCCATCAGTGACGTTTTAACTAGCGCCCAGAGCTCCTACGAGCAGTACTTC
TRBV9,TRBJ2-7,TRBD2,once,CASSVAVGGQLAGAEQYF,TGTGCCAGCAGCGTAGCGGTTGGGGGTCAACTAGCGGGAGCCGAGCAGTACTTC
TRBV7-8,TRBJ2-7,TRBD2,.,CASSRGLAGYEQYF,TGTGCCAGCAGCCGTGGACTAGCGGGATACGAGCAGTACTTC
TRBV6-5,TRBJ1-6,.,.,CASRISVADSPLHF,TGTGCCAGCAGGATCAGTGTTGCAGATTCACCCCTCCACTTT
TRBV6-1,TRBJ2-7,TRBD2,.,CASSSREGPYEQYF,TGTGCCAGCAGCTCGCGGGAGGGGCCCTACGAGCAGTACTTC
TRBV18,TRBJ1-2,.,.,CASSPLADNYGYTF,TGTGCCAGCTCACCTCTGGCAGATAACTATGGCTACACCTTC
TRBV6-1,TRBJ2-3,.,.,CASSEYGTLTDTQYF,TGTGCCAGCAGTGAGTACGGGACCCTCACAGATACGCAGTATTTT
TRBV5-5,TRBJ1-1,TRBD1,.,CASSKPPGQGTTEAFF,TGTGCCAGCAGCAAACCCCCGGGACAGGGTACCACTGAAGCTTTCTTT
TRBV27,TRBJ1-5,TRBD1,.,CASRGTGVQPQHF,TGTGCCAGCAGGGGGACAGGGGTCCAGCCCCAGCATTTT
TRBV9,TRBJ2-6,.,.,CASSASNSGANVLTF,TGTGCCAGCAGCGCTTCAAACTCTGGGGCCAACGTCCTGACTTTC
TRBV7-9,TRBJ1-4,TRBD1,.,CASSLGDRKNEKLFF,TGTGCCAGCAGCTTAGGGGACAGGAAGAATGAAAAACTGTTTTTT
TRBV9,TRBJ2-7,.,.,CASSPGTDHVGEQYF,TGTGCCAGCAGCCCCGGGACTGATCATGTAGGCGAGCAGTACTTC
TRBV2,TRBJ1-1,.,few,CASSEEGTVYTEAFF,TGTGCCAGCAGTGAAGAGGGGACTGTATACACTGAAGCTTTCTTT
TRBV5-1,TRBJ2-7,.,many,CASSLPSQYEQYF,TGCGCCAGCAGCTTGCCGTCGCAATACGAGCAGTACTTC
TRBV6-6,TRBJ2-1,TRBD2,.,CASNRGSSGHNEQFF,TGTGCCAGCAATCGCGGGAGTAGCGGGCACAATGAGCAGTTCTTC
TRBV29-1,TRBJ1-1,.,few,CSPESPNTEAFF,TGCAGCCCTGAGAGTCCGAACACTGAAGCTTTCTTT
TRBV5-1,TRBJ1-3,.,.,CASSLAFSGNTIYF,TGCGCCAGCAGCTTGGCCTTCTCTGGAAACACCATATATTTT
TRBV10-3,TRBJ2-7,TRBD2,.,CAMGTSGVYEQYF,TGTGCCATGGGGACTAGCGGAGTCTACGAGCAGTACTTC
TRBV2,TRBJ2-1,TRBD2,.,CASSPLAGGMSEQFF,TGTGCCAGCAGTCCACTAGCGGGAGGGATGAGTGAGCAGTTCTTC
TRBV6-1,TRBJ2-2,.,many,CASSEGPGIPGELFF,TGTGCCAGCAGTGAAGGCCCAGGGATCCCCGGGGAGCTGTTTTTT
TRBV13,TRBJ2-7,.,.,CASSLRGMEYEQYF,TGTGCCAGCAGCTTACGCGGGATGGAATACGAGCAGTACTTC
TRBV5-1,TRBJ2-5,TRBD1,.,CASSPTQGRETQYF,TGCGCCAGCAGCCCGACACAGGGGAGAGAGACCCAGTACTTC
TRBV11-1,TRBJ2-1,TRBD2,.,CASSPKRIAGARVLNEQFF,TGTGCCAGCAGCCCCAAAAGAATAGCGGGAGCGAGGGTACTCAATGAGCAGTTCTTC
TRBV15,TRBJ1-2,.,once,CATSRGKVSGYTF,TGTGCCACCAGCAGAGGGAAGGTTTCCGGCTACACCTTC
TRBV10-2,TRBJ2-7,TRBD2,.,CASSELAGEYEQYF,TGCGCCAGCAGTGAACTAGCGGGAGAATACGAGCAGTACTTC
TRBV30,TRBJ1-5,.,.,CAWSVGGQPQHF,TGTGCCTGGAGTGTTGGTGGTCAGCCCCAGCATTTT
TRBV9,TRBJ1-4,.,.,CASSGGNNEKLFF,TGTGCCAGCAGCGGGGGGAATAATGAAAAACTGTTTTTT
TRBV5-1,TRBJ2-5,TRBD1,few,CASSSTGTGEETQYF,TGCGCCAGCAGCTCAACCGGGACAGGGGAAGAGACCCAGTACTTC
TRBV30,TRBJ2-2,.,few,CAWSARGAGFIAGELFF,TGTGCCTGGAGCGCCAGGGGGGCAGGGTTTATCGCCGGGGAGCTGTTTTTT
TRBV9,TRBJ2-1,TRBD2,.,CASTERLLAGRNEQFF,TGTGCCAGCACCGAAAGGCTACTAGCGGGACGCAATGAGCAGTTCTTC
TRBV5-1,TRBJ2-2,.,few,CASSFAGSTGELFF,TGCGCCAGCAGCTTTGCGGGGTCGACCGGGGAGCTGTTTTTT
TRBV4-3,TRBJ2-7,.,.,CASSQDRGRYEQYF,TGCGCCAGCAGCCAAGACCGGGGGCGGTACGAGCAGTACTTC
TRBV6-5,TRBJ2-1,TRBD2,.,CASSRLAGVGEQFF,TGTGCCAGCAGTCGTCTAGCGGGAGTAGGCGAGCAGTTCTTC
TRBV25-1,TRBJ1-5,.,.,CASSEFGGFGDQPQHF,TGTGCCAGCAGTGAATTTGGGGGTTTCGGGGATCAGCCCCAGCATTTT
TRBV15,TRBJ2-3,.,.,CATSRDTSITDTQYF,TGTGCCACCAGCAGAGACACTAGTATCACAGATACGCAGTATTTT
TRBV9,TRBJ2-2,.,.,CASSEFNTGELFF,TGTGCCAGCAGCGAGTTCAACACCGGGGAGCTGTTTTTT
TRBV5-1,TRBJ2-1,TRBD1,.,CASSWDRPEQFF,TGCGCCAGCAGCTGGGACAGGCCAGAGCAGTTCTTC
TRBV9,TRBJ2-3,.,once,CASSVGGIADTQYF,TGTGCCAGCAGCGTAGGTGGCATTGCAGATACGCAGTATTTT
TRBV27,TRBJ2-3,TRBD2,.,CASSKLASTDTQYF,TGTGCCAGCAGTAAACTAGCGAGCACAGATACGCAGTATTTT
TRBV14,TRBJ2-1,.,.,CASSQAGSQRNEQFF,TGTGCCAGCAGCCAAGCCGGGAGTCAGAGGAATGAGCAGTTCTTC
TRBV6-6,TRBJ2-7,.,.,CASNHGANYEQYF,TGTGCCAGCAACCATGGGGCGAACTACGAGCAGTACTTC
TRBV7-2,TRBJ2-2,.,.,CASSSGPTYTGELFF,TGTGCCAGCAGCTCCGGACCCACTTACACCGGGGAGCTGTTTTTT